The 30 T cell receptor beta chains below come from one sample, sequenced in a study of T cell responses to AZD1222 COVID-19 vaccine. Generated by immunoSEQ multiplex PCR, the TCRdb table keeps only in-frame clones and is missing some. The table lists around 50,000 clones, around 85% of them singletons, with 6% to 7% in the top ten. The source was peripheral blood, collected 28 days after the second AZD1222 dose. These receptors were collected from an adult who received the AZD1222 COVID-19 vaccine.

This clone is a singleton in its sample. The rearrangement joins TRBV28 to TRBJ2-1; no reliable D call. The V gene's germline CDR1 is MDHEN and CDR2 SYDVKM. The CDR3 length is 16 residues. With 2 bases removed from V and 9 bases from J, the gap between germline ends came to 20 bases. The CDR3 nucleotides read TGTGCCAGCAGTTTAACCCTCATGGCTACGGCTATTGAGCAGTTCTTC. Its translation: CASSLTLMATAIEQFF.

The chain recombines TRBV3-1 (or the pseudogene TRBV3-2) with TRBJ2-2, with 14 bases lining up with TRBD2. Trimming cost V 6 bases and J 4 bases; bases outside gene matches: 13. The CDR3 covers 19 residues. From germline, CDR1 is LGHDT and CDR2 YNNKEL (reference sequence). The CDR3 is CASSRAGTSGSKSTGELFF. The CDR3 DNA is TGTGCCAGCAGTCGAGCCGGGACTAGCGGGAGTAAGAGCACCGGGGAGCTGTTTTTT.

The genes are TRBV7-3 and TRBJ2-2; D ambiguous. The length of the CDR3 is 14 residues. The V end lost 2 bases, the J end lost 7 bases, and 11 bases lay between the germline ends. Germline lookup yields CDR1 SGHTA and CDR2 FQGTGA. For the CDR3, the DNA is TGTGCCAGCAGCTTAGATTCGGTGAACGGGGAGCTGTTTTTT. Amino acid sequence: CASSLDSVNGELFF.

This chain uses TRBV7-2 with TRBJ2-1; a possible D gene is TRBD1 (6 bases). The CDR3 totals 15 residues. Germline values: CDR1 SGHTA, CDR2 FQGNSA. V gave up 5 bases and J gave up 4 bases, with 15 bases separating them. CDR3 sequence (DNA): TGTGCCAGCAGCAAGGCCAGGGGATCTTACAATGAGCAGTTCTTC. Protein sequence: CASSKARGSYNEQFF.

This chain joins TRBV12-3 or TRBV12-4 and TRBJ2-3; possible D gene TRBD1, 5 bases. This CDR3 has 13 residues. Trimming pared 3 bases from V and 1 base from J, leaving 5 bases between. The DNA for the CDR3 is TGTGCCAGCAGTTTCAGGGGCACAGATACGCAGTATTTT. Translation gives CASSFRGTDTQYF.

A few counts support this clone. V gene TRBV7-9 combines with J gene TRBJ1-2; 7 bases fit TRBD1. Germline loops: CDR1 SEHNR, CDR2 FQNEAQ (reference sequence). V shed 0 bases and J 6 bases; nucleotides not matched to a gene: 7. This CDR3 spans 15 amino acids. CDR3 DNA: TGTGCCAGCAGCTTAGCGATGGGGACAGACCATGGCTACACCTTC. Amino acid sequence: CASSLAMGTDHGYTF. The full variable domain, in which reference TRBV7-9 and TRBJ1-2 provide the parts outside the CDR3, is DTGVSQNPRHKITKRGQNVTFRCDPISEHNRLYWYRQTLGQGPEFLTYFQNEAQLEKSRLLSDRFSAERPKGSFSTLEIQRTEQGDSAMYLCASSLAMGTDHGYTFGSGTRLTVV.

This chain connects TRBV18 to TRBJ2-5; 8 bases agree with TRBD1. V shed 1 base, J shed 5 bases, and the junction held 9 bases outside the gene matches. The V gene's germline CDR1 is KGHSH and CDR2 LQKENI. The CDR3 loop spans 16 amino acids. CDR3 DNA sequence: TGTGCCAGCTCACCACGGCCGCAGGGGGCGGGGGAGACCCAGTACTTC. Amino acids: CASSPRPQGAGETQYF.

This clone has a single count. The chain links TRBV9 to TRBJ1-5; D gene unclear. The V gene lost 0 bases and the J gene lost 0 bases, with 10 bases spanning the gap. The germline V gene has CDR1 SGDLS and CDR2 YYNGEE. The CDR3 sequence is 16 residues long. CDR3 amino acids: CASSVGASGSNQPQHF. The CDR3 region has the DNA TGTGCCAGCAGCGTAGGAGCTTCTGGTAGCAATCAGCCCCAGCATTTT.

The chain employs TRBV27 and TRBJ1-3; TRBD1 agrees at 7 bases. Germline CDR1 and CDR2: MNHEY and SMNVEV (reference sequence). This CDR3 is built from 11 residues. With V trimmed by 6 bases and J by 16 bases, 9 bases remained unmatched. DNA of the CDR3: TGTGCCAGCAGGAGGGACAGTCTATTGTATTTT. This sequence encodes CASRRDSLLYF.

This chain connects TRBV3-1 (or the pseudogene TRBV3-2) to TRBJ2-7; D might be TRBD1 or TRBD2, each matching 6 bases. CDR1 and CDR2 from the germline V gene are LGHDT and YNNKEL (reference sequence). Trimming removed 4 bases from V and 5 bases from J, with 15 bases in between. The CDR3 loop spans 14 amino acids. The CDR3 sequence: CASSLGGGSHEQYF. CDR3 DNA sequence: TGTGCCAGCAGCCTAGGAGGGGGAAGCCACGAGCAGTACTTC.

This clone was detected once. CDR3 DNA sequence: TGTGCCAGCAGCCTCCTCGGACAGGAAGGGAGCACTGAAGCTTTCTTT. This encodes CASSLLGQEGSTEAFF. The chain joins TRBV5-6 to TRBJ1-1; TRBD1 aligns across 7 bases. Germline V gives CDR1 SGHDT, CDR2 YYEEEE. Germline trimming cut 4 bases from V and 4 bases from J; bases unmatched to any gene: 13. The CDR3 loop spans 16 amino acids.

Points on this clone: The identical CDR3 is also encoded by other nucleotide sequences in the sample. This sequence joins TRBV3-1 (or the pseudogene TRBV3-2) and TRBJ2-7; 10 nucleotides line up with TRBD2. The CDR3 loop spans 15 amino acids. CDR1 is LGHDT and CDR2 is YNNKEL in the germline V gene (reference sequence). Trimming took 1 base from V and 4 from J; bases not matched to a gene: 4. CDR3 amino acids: CASSQASGRSYEQYF. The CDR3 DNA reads TGTGCCAGCAGCCAAGCTAGCGGGAGAAGTTACGAGCAGTACTTC.

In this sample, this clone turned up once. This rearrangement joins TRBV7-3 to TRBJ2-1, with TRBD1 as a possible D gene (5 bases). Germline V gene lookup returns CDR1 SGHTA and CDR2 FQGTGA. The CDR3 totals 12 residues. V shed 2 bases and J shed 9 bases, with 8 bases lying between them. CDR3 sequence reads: CASSLGDSEQFF. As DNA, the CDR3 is TGTGCCAGCAGCTTAGGAGACAGTGAGCAGTTCTTC.

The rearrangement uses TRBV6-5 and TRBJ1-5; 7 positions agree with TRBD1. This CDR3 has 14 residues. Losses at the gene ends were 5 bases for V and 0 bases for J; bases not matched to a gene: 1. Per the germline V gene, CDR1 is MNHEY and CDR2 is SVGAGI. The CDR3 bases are TGTGCCAGCAGTCGGGACAGTAGCAATCAGCCCCAGCATTTT. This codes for CASSRDSSNQPQHF.

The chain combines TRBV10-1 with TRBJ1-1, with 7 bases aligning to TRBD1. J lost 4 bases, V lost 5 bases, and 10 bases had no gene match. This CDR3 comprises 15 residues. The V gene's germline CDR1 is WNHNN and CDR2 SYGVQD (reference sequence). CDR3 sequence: CASSYHRGRGTEAFF. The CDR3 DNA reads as TGCGCCAGCAGTTATCACAGGGGCCGAGGCACTGAAGCTTTCTTT.

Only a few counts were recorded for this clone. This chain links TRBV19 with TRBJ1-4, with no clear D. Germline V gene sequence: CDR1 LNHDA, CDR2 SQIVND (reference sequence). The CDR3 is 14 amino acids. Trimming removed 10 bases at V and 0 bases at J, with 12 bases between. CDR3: CATPRTTTNEKLFF. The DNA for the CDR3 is TGTGCCACCCCCCGGACTACAACTAATGAAAAACTGTTTTTT.

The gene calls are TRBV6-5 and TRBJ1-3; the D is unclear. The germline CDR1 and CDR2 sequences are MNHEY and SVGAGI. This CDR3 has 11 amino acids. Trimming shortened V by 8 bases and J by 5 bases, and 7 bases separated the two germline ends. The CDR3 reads CASLFRNTIYF. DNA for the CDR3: TGTGCCAGCCTCTTTAGAAACACCATATATTTT.

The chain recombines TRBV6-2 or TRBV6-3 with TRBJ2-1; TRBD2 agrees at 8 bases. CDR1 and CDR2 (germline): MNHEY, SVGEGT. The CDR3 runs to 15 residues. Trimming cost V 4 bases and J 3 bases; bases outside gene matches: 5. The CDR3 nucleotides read TGTGCCAGCAGTTCACCCGGGACTAGCTACAATGAGCAGTTCTTC. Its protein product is CASSSPGTSYNEQFF.

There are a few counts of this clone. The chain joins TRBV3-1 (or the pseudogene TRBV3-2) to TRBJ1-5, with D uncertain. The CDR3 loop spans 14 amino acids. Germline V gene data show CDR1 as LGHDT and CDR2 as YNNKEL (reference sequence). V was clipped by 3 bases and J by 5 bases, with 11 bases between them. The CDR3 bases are TGTGCCAGCAGCCATCTCGGTAGAGATCAGCCCCAGCATTTT. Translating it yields CASSHLGRDQPQHF.

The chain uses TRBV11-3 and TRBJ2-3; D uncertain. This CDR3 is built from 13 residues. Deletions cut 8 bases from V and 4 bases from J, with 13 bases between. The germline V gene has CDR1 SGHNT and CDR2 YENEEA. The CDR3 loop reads CASGLPQADTQYF. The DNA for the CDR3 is TGTGCCAGCGGCCTGCCCCAGGCAGATACGCAGTATTTT.

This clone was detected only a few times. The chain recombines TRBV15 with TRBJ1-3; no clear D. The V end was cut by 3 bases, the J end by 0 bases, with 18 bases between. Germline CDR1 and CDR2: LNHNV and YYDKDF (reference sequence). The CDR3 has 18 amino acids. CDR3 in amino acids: CATSSSGVALLSGNTIYF. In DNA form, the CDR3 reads TGTGCCACCAGCAGCTCGGGAGTAGCCTTACTCTCTGGAAACACCATATATTTT.

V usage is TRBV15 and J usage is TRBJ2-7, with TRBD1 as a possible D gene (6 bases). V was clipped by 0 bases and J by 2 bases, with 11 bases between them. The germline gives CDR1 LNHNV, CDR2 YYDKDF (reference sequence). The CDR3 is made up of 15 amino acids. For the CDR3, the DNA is TGTGCCACCAGCAGAGACACACAGGGACCCTACGAGCAGTACTTC. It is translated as CATSRDTQGPYEQYF.

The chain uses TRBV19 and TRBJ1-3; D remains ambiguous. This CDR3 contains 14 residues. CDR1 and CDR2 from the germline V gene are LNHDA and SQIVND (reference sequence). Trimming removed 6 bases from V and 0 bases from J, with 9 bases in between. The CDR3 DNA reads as TGTGCCAGTAGAGCGGTCTCCTCTGGAAACACCATATATTTT. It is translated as CASRAVSSGNTIYF.

The DNA of the CDR3 is TGTGCCAGCAGTCCTCACATGAGCTCCTACGAGCAGTACTTC. Protein sequence: CASSPHMSSYEQYF. The chain links TRBV6-5 to TRBJ2-7; D not certain. The germline V and J ends were trimmed by 5 bases and 0 bases, with 11 bases remaining between them. This CDR3 is 14 amino acids long. CDR1 is MNHEY, CDR2 SVGAGI, per germline.

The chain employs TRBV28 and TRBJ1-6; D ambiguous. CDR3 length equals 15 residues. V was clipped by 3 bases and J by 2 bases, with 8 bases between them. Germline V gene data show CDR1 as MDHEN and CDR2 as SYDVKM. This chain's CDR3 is CASSLEVTYNSPLHF. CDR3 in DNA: TGTGCCAGCAGTTTGGAGGTGACCTATAATTCACCCCTCCACTTT.

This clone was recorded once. The CDR3: CASGSGTSTDTQYF. The CDR3 bases are TGTGCCAGCGGTAGCGGGACTAGCACAGATACGCAGTATTTT. V and J are TRBV2 and TRBJ2-3; 8 nucleotides align to TRBD2. Losses at the gene ends were 8 bases for V and 0 bases for J; bases not matched to a gene: 4. This CDR3 region has 14 residues. Germline assignment: CDR1 SNHLY and CDR2 FYNNEI.

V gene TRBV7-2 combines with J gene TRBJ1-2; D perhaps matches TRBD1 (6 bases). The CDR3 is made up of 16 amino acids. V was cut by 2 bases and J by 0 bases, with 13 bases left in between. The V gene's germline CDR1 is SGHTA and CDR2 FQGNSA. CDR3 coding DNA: TGTGCCAGCAGCTTACAGGGGATGATCCCTAACTATGGCTACACCTTC. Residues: CASSLQGMIPNYGYTF.

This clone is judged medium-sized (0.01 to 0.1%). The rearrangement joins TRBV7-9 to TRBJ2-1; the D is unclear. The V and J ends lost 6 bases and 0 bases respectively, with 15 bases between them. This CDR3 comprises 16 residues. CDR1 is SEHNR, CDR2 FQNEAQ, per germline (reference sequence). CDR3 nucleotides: TGTGCCAGCAGGCATGACTTGTCCGGCTCCTACAATGAGCAGTTCTTC. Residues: CASRHDLSGSYNEQFF.

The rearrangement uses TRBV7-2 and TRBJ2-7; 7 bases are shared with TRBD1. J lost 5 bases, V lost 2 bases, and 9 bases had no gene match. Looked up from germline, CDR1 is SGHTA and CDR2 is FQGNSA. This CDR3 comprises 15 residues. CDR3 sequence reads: CASSLSTGVRNEQYF. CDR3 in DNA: TGTGCCAGCAGCTTATCTACAGGGGTCCGCAACGAGCAGTACTTC. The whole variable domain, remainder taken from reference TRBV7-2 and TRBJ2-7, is GAGVSQSPSNKVTEKGKDVELRCDPISGHTALYWYRQSLGQGLEFLIYFQGNSAPDKSGLPSDRFSAERTGGSVSTLTIQRTQQEDSAVYLCASSLSTGVRNEQYFGPGTRLTVT.

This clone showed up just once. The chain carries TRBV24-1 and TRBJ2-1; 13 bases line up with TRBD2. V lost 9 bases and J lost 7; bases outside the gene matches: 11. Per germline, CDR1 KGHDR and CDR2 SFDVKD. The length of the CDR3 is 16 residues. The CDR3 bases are TGTGCCACCGAACAGGGGACTAGCGGGATTAGGAATGAGCAGTTCTTC. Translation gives CATEQGTSGIRNEQFF.